This T cell receptor (beta chain) originates from a study of PD-L1 blockade in urothelial cancer. In the study overall: Patients, treated from 2014 onward, received atezolizumab 1,200 mg intravenously every 3 weeks. The number of prior chemotherapy regimens per patient was 0 to 3.

The CDR3 extends over 12 amino acids. CDR1 is SGHRS, CDR2 YFSETQ, per germline. The ends were cut back, 0 bases at V and 7 bases at J, with 7 bases in the middle. Time point in this sample: pretreatment peripheral blood. Only in-frame clones appear in the TCRdb table, and some are missing; sequencing was by immunoSEQ multiplex PCR. Among 95,000 to 100,000 clones listed, around 86% were seen once. This material consisted of PBMCs, taken around atezolizumab (anti-PD-L1) treatment. The chain recombines TRBV5-1 with TRBJ2-5; no firm D call. The clonotype originates from a man aged 55-75 years with urothelial cancer. The DNA for the CDR3 is TGCGCCAGCAGCTTGGACCAGGCGACCCAGTACTTC. Translated: CASSLDQATQYF.